Described below is a single TCR beta chain sequence and its context. The sample originates from a study of cytomegalovirus exposure and HLA in healthy donors. PCR was performed using 60 Vbeta and 13 Jbeta primers. Assay used: immunoSEQ multiplex PCR; TCRdb lists only in-frame clones, some missing. The top ten clones hold 4.5% to 5% of a sample with 100,000 or so clones, about 77% of them seen once. CDR1 SGHDN and CDR2 FVKESK come from the germline V gene. The CDR3 length is 11 residues. V was trimmed by 3 bases and J by 7 bases, leaving 5 bases between them. Sequenced material: PBMCs. This TCR came from a woman aged 18-29 years in good health and CMV-seropositive. This chain connects TRBV14 to TRBJ2-3; D uncertain. The DNA for the CDR3 is TGTGCCAGCAGCCAGGCAAATACGCAGTATTTT. This encodes CASSQANTQYF.